The 20 T cell receptor beta chains in this list originate from one sample, sequenced in a study of shared clonotypes between healthy human individuals (dated by TCRdb to 2020 to 2022). The library was made by the immunoSEQ multiplex PCR assay. TCRdb re-hosts the immuneACCESS table, in-frame sequences only. Its copies lack some clones; in the studies checked, an unresolved V gene accounts for under half of them, and the cause for the rest is not known. The sample includes roughly 1,600,000 clones, with 98% observed a single time. The top ten clonotypes cover 0.36% of the sample. What was sequenced was naive CD4+ T cells sorted from blood. The cell subset or site label of this sample denotes: CD45RA+ positively selected. These TCRs come from a man aged 30 to 39 in good health.

V gene TRBV10-3 combines with J gene TRBJ2-3, with 7 nucleotides matching TRBD1. The V and J ends lost 11 bases and 4 bases, in that order; junction bases with no gene match: 3. The CDR3 extends over 11 amino acids. The germline gives CDR1 ENHRY, CDR2 SYGVKD. For the CDR3, the DNA is TGTGCCGCCACAGGGGCAGATACGCAGTATTTT. Translation gives CAATGADTQYF.

The V and J genes are TRBV5-5 and TRBJ2-5; D may be TRBD1 (5 bases). The CDR3 contains 13 residues. Per germline, CDR1 SGHKS and CDR2 YYEKEE (reference sequence). V was shortened by 2 bases and J by 4 bases, with 9 bases between the two germline ends. CDR3 sequence reads: CASSFRVAETQYF. The CDR3 DNA sequence: TGTGCCAGCAGCTTCAGGGTTGCAGAGACCCAGTACTTC.

This rearrangement joins TRBV11-2 to TRBJ1-3; no firm D call. CDR1 and CDR2 from the germline V gene are SGHAT and FQNNGV. The V end lost 5 bases, the J end lost 1 base, and 9 bases lay between the germline ends. The CDR3 is made up of 14 amino acids. The CDR3 DNA follows: TGTGCCAGCAGCCCAACGGTTTCTGGAAACACCATATATTTT. This sequence encodes CASSPTVSGNTIYF.

This clone has just one count. The rearrangement links TRBV19 to TRBJ2-3; D perhaps matches TRBD1 (6 bases). Trimming shortened V by 5 bases and J by 4 bases, and 13 bases separated the two germline ends. The germline V gene has CDR1 LNHDA and CDR2 SQIVND (reference sequence). The CDR3 has 14 amino acids. In DNA form, the CDR3 reads TGTGCCAGTAGTGTAGGGGGTTCGGCAGATACGCAGTATTTT. It codes for CASSVGGSADTQYF.

This clone has a single count. The chain combines TRBV7-2 with TRBJ2-2, with no clear D. The ends were cut back, 4 bases at V and 6 bases at J, with 9 bases in the middle. Per germline, CDR1 SGHTA and CDR2 FQGNSA. The CDR3 covers 13 residues. In DNA, the CDR3 is TGTGCCAGCAGCTCAAGCTACCCCGGGGAGCTGTTTTTT. It codes for CASSSSYPGELFF.

V gene TRBV7-2 combines with J gene TRBJ1-2; D perhaps matches TRBD1 (5 bases). The CDR3 runs 17 residues. V shed 0 bases and J shed 0 bases, with 14 bases lying between them. Germline CDR1 SGHTA, CDR2 FQGNSA. The CDR3 protein is CASSLAIREGANYGYTF. In DNA, the CDR3 is TGTGCCAGCAGCTTAGCCATCAGGGAGGGCGCTAACTATGGCTACACCTTC.

The chain employs TRBV5-4 and TRBJ2-2; 11 nucleotides line up with TRBD2. CDR3 length equals 16 residues. V lost 4 bases, J lost 6 bases, and 8 bases stayed unmatched. CDR1 and CDR2 from the germline V gene are SGHNT and YYREEE (reference sequence). The CDR3 DNA is TGTGCCAGCAGCCATCGACTAGCGGGAATTGCCGGGGAGCTGTTTTTT. This gives the protein CASSHRLAGIAGELFF.

This sequence joins TRBV4-1 and TRBJ1-3; D remains ambiguous. Per the germline V gene, CDR1 is MGHRA and CDR2 is YSYEKL. Trimming shortened V by 3 bases and J by 0 bases, and 12 bases separated the two germline ends. The CDR3 is made up of 16 amino acids. CDR3 sequence reads: CASSQLRIDSGNTIYF. CDR3 DNA: TGCGCCAGCAGCCAGCTAAGGATTGACTCTGGAAACACCATATATTTT.

This clone has only one observation. The chain uses TRBV29-1 and TRBJ2-3, with 8 positions matching TRBD2. Germline loops: CDR1 SQVTM, CDR2 ANQGSEA. The CDR3 runs to 15 residues. J was trimmed by 1 base and V by 2 bases; bases with no gene match: 5. DNA for the CDR3: TGCAGCGTTGAATTAAACGGGAGGGGCACAGATACGCAGTATTTT. Its translation: CSVELNGRGTDTQYF.

The chain's CDR3 is CASSSDTLNQPQHF. In DNA, the CDR3 is TGTGCCAGCAGTTCCGACACGCTCAATCAGCCCCAGCATTTT. The V and J genes are TRBV6-5 and TRBJ1-5; D gene uncertain. V lost 4 bases and J lost 3, with 10 bases in between. The CDR3 length is 14 residues. Germline values: CDR1 MNHEY, CDR2 SVGAGI.

The chain carries TRBV7-2 and TRBJ2-7; D call uncertain. The CDR3 is 11 amino acids. Trimming took 6 bases from V and 6 from J, leaving 9 bases between them. From germline, CDR1 is SGHTA and CDR2 FQGNSA. The CDR3 bases are TGTGCCAGCAGTATTTCTTCCGAGCAGTACTTC. Its translation: CASSISSEQYF.

Points on this clone: Other nucleotide sequences from this sample produce the same CDR3. J is TRBJ2-2 and V is TRBV9; D remains unclear. The CDR3 covers 15 residues. V was trimmed by 0 bases and J by 1 base, leaving 7 bases between them. Germline V gene sequence: CDR1 SGDLS, CDR2 YYNGEE. In DNA, the CDR3 is TGTGCCAGCAGCGTAGCTCCCAGGAACACCGGGGAGCTGTTTTTT. Its protein product is CASSVAPRNTGELFF.

This chain links TRBV10-2 with TRBJ2-5; the D is unclear. CDR3 length equals 12 residues. Germline CDR1 is WSHSY and CDR2 is SAAADI. V was shortened by 6 bases and J by 1 base, with 6 bases between the two germline ends. CDR3 bases: TGCGCCAGCAGCATCAGCCAAGAGACCCAGTACTTC. This translates into CASSISQETQYF.

This chain links TRBV18 with TRBJ1-1, with 9 nucleotides matching TRBD1. The CDR3 loop spans 16 amino acids. Germline CDR1 and CDR2: KGHSH and LQKENI. The J segment lost 6 bases and the V segment lost 4 bases, leaving 12 bases of the junction unmatched. CDR3 nucleotides: TGTGCCAGCTCACAACGCCTGGGACAGGGCTTCGCTGAAGCTTTCTTT. Its translation is CASSQRLGQGFAEAFF.

The rearrangement links TRBV18 to TRBJ2-7; 7 bases align to TRBD2. The CDR3 runs 15 residues. CDR1 is KGHSH, CDR2 LQKENI, per germline. Unmatched junction bases numbered 9, after V lost 4 bases and J lost 3 bases. The CDR3 here is CASSLGRGVDYEQYF. The DNA for the CDR3 is TGTGCCAGCTCACTCGGTCGGGGGGTGGACTACGAGCAGTACTTC.

This clone was counted once. V usage is TRBV5-4 and J usage is TRBJ2-7; TRBD1 is a possible D gene (5 bases). Looked up from germline, CDR1 is SGHNT and CDR2 is YYREEE (reference sequence). CDR3 length: 15 residues. The V end lost 4 bases, the J end lost 0 bases, and 14 bases lay between the germline ends. CDR3 DNA: TGTGCCAGCAGCCCCGTAAGGGGTAGCTCCTACGAGCAGTACTTC. It specifies CASSPVRGSSYEQYF.

Details on this clone: The sample contains more than one DNA sequence encoding this CDR3. The gene calls are TRBV29-1 and TRBJ2-5, with 9 bases that match TRBD1. V trimming: 6 bases; J trimming: 3 bases; junction bases outside the gene matches: 2. Germline CDR1 SQVTM, CDR2 ANQGSEA. CDR3 length: 12 amino acids. The CDR3 is CSVGTGKETQYF. The CDR3 region has the DNA TGCAGCGTCGGGACAGGGAAAGAGACCCAGTACTTC. The whole variable domain, remainder taken from reference TRBV29-1 and TRBJ2-5, is SAVISQKPSRDICQRGTSLTIQCQVDSQVTMMFWYRQQPGQSLTLIATANQGSEATYESGFVIDKFPISRPNLTFSTLTVSNMSPEDSSIYLCSVGTGKETQYFGPGTRLLVL.

The chain links TRBV10-2 to TRBJ2-3, with D perhaps TRBD2 (6 bases). The germline gives CDR1 WSHSY, CDR2 SAAADI. Trimming took 6 bases from V and 2 from J, leaving 15 bases between them. The CDR3 spans 15 residues. The CDR3 sequence is CASSLLAPNTDTQYF. The CDR3 nucleotides read TGCGCCAGCAGCCTACTAGCCCCAAACACAGATACGCAGTATTTT.

The J gene is TRBJ2-7, the V gene TRBV5-6; D remains ambiguous. This CDR3 spans 12 amino acids. V lost 0 bases and J 3 bases, leaving 4 bases between the germline ends. Germline V gene data show CDR1 as SGHDT and CDR2 as YYEEEE. The CDR3 sequence is CASSLVGYEQYF. CDR3 nucleotide sequence: TGTGCCAGCAGCTTGGTCGGCTACGAGCAGTACTTC.

The chain couples TRBV28 to TRBJ1-1, with TRBD1 identical over 7 bases. The germline V gene encodes CDR1 MDHEN and CDR2 SYDVKM. The CDR3 totals 13 residues. The V segment lost 5 bases and the J segment 5 bases; nucleotides outside the gene matches: 5. CDR3: CASSGGQLTEAFF. The CDR3 coding sequence is TGTGCCAGCAGTGGGGGACAGTTGACTGAAGCTTTCTTT.